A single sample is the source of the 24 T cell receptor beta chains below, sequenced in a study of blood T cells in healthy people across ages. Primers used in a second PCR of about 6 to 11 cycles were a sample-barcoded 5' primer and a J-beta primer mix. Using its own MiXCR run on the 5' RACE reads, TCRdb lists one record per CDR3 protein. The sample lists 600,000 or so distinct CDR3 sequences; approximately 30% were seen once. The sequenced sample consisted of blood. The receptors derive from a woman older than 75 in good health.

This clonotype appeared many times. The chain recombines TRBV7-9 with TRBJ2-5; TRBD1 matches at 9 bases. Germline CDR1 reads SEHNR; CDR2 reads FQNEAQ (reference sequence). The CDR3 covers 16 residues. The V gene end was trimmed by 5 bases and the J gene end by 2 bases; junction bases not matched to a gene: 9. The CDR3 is CASSPGTGFYQETQYF. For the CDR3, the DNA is TGTGCCAGCAGCCCGGGGACAGGGTTTTATCAAGAGACCCAGTACTTC.

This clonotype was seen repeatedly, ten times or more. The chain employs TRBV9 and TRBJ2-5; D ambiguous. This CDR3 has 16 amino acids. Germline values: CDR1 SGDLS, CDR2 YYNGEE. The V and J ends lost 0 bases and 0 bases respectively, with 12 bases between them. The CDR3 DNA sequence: TGTGCCAGCAGCGTAGGTGACCGATGGTACCAAGAGACCCAGTACTTC. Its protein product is CASSVGDRWYQETQYF.

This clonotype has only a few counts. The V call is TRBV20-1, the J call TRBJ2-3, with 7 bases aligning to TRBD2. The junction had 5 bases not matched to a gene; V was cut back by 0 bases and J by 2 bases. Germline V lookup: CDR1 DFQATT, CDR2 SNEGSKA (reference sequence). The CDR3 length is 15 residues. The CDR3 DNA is TGCAGTGCTAGAGATCTCCTAGCGGCCACAGATACGCAGTATTTT. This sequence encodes CSARDLLAATDTQYF.

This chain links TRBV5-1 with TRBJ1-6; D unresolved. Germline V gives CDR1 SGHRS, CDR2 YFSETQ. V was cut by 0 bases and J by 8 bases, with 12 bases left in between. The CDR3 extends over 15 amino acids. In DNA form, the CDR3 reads TGCGCCAGCAGCTTGGGTCAGGAAGCCCATTCACCCCTCCACTTT. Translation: CASSLGQEAHSPLHF.

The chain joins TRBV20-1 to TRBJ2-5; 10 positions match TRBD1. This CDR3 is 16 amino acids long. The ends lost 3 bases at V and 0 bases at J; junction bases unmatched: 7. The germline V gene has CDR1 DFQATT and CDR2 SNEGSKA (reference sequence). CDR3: CSASRTGTGDQETQYF. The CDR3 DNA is TGCAGTGCTAGCCGGACCGGGACAGGGGACCAAGAGACCCAGTACTTC.

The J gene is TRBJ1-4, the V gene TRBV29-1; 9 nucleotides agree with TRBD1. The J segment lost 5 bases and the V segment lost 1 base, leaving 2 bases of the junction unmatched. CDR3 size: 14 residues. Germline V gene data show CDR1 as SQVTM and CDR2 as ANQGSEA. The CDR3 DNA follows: TGCAGCGTTGAAGGGACAGGGGACAATGAAAAACTGTTTTTT. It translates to CSVEGTGDNEKLFF.

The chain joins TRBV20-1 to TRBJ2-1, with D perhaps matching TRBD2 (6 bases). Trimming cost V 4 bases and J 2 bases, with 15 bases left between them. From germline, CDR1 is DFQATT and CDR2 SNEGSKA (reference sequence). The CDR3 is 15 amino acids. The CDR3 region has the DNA TGCAGTGCTAAACTAGCACATCCTACCTACAATGAGCAGTTCTTC. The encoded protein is CSAKLAHPTYNEQFF.

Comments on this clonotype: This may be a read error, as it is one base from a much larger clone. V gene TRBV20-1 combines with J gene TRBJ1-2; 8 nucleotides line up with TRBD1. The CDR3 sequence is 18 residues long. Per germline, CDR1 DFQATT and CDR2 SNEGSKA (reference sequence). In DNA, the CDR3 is TGCAGTGCTAGAGATTGGAGACAGGGGCGTTCCACTAACTATGGCTGCACCTTC. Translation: CSARDWRQGRSTNYGCTF.

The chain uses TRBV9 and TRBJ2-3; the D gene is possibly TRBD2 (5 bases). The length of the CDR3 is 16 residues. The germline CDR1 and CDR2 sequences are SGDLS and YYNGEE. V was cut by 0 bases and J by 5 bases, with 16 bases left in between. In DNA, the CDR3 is TGTGCCAGCAGCGTAGGGTCCGGGGAGCCCATAGATACGCAGTATTTT. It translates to CASSVGSGEPIDTQYF.

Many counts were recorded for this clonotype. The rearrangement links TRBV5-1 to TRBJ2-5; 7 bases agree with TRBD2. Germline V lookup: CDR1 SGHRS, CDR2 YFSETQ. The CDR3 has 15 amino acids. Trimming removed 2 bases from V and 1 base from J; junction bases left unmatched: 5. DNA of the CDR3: TGCGCCAGCAGCTTCTTCCCTAGCGGCCAAGAGACCCAGTACTTC. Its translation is CASSFFPSGQETQYF.

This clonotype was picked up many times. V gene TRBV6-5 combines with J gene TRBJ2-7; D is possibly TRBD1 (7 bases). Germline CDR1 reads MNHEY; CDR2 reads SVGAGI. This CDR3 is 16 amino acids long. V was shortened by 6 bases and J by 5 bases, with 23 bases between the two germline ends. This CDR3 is CASSRISHRGGDEQYF. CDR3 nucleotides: TGTGCCAGCAGCCGAATATCTCACAGGGGAGGAGACGAGCAGTACTTC.

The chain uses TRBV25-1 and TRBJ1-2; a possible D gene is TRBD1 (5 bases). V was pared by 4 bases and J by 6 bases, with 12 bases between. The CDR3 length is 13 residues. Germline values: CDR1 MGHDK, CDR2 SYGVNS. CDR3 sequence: CASSGGGLDGYTF. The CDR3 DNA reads TGTGCCAGCAGTGGGGGGGGGTTGGATGGCTACACCTTC.

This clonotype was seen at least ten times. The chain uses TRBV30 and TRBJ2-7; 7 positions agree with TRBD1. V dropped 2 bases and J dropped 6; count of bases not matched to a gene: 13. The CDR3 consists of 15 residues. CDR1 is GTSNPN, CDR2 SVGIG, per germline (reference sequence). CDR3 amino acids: CAWSRLSGQTAEQYF. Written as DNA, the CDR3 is TGTGCCTGGAGTAGGCTATCGGGACAGACGGCCGAGCAGTACTTC.

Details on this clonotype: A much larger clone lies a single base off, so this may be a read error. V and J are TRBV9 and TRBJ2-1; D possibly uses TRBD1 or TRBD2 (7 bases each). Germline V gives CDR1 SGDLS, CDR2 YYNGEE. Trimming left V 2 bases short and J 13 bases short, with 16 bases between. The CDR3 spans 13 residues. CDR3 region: CASSVQGGETQFF. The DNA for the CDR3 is TGTGCCAGCAGCGTCCAGGGGGGGGAGACCCAGTTCTTC.

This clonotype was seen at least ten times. CDR3 sequence (DNA): TGTGCCAGCGCAGTCCAAGAGACCCAGTACTTC. Amino acids: CASAVQETQYF. The rearrangement uses TRBV7-2 and TRBJ2-5; D is uncertain. The ends were cut back, 8 bases at V and 1 base at J, with 5 bases in the middle. The germline CDR1 and CDR2 sequences are SGHTA and FQGNSA. This CDR3 contains 11 residues.

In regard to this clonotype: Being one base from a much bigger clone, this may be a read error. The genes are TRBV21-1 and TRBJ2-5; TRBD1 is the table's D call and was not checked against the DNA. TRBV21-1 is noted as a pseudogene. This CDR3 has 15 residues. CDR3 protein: CASNTNPTEKETQYF. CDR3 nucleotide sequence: TGTGCCAGCAACACTAACCCGACAGAAAAAGAGACCCAGTACTTC.

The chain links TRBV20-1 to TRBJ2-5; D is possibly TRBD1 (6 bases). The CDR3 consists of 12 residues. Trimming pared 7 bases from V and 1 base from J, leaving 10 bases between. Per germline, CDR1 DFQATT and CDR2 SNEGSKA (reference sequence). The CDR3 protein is CSGGRGQETQYF. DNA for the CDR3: TGCAGTGGGGGCAGGGGCCAAGAGACCCAGTACTTC.

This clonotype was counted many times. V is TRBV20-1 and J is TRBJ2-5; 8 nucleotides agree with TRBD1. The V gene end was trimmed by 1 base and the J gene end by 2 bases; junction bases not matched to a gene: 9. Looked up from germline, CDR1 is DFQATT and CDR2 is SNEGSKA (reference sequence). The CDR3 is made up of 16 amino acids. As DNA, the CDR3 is TGCAGTGCTAGAGGGGTGGGCAGGGGGCTGCAAGAGACCCAGTACTTC. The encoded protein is CSARGVGRGLQETQYF.

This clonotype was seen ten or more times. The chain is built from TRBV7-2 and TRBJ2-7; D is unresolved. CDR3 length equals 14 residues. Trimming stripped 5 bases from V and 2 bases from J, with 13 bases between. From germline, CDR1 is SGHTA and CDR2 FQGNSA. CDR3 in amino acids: CASSPSSTTYEQYF. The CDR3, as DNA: TGTGCCAGCAGCCCAAGTTCGACCACCTACGAGCAGTACTTC.

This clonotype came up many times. The CDR3 coding sequence is TGTGCCAGCAGCCCGGGGGGGCTCAATGAGCAGTTCTTC. It translates to CASSPGGLNEQFF. The chain is built from TRBV7-3 and TRBJ2-1; 8 bases line up with TRBD2. The length of the CDR3 is 13 residues. The germline CDR1 and CDR2 sequences are SGHTA and FQGTGA. Trimming removed 5 bases from V and 6 bases from J; junction bases left unmatched: 3.

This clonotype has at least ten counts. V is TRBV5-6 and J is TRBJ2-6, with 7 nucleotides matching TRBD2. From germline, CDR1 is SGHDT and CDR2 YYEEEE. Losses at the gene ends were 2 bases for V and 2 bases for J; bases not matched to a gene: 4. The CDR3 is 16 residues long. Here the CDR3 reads CASSFKGTTGANVLTF. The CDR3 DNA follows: TGTGCCAGCAGCTTCAAAGGGACTACTGGGGCCAACGTCCTGACTTTC.

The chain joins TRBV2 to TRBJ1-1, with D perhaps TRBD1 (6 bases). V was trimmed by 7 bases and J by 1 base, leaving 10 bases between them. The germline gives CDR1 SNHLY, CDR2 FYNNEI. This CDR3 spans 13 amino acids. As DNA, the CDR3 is TGTGCCAGCACAGAGGACAGGAACACTGAAGCTTTCTTT. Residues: CASTEDRNTEAFF.

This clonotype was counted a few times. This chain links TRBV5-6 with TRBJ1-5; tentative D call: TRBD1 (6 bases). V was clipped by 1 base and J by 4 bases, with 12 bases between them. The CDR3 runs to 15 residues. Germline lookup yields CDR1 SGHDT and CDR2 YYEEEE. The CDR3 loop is CASSLWDIQNQPQHF. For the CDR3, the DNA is TGTGCCAGCAGCTTGTGGGACATCCAAAATCAGCCCCAGCATTTT.

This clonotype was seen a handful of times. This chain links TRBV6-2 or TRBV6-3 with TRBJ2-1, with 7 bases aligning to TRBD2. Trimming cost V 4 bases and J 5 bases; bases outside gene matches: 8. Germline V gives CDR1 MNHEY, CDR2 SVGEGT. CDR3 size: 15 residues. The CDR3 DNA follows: TGTGCCAGCAGTTCTCAAGAGACTAGCCACAATGAGCAGTTCTTC. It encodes CASSSQETSHNEQFF.